This TCR beta chain stems from a study of beta chain features in type 1 diabetes. The wider study: The number of sorted cells examined across all samples was under 130,000,000. Study conclusions and caveats: cDNA-based reads could over-represent cells with high TCR expression. Moderately but significantly shorter TCRB CDR3s were found in Type 1 diabetes patients in all four CD4+ subsets.

CD45RO/CCR7/CD25/CD127/CD95/CD27 separated CD4+ naive, central memory, regulatory and stem cell-like memory cells by sorting. The study reverse transcribed the entire isolated RNA, so it sequenced expressed TCRB transcripts. Profiled with immunoSEQ multiplex PCR; TCRdb holds only in-frame clones, not every one. Of about 340,000 clones in the sample, 13% are singletons; the top ten hold approximately 0.016%. CDR1 and CDR2 from the germline V gene are MGHRA and YSYEKL. J was trimmed by 7 bases and V by 4 bases; bases with no gene match: 7. The CDR3 runs to 15 residues. Concerning this clone: The antigen remains unidentified.

The sequencing input was naive CD4+ T cells from blood. The sequence derives from a woman between 18 and 30 years old with type 1 diabetes. J is TRBJ2-1 and V is TRBV4-1, with 10 bases aligning to TRBD2. CDR3 loop: CASSLPSGRANEQFF. In DNA form, the CDR3 reads TGCGCCAGCAGCCTGCCTAGCGGGAGAGCTAATGAGCAGTTCTTC.